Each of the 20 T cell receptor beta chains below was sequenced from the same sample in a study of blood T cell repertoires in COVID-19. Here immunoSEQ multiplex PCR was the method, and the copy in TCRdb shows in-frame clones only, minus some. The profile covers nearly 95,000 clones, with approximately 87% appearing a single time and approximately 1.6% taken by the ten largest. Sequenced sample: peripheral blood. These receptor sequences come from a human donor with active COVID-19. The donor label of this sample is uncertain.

CDR3: CASSQIQGGWGAFF. As DNA, the CDR3 is TGCGCCAGCAGCCAAATACAGGGTGGATGGGGAGCTTTCTTT. The rearrangement joins TRBV4-1 to TRBJ1-1; the D gene is possibly TRBD1 (6 bases). V shed 2 bases and J shed 10 bases, with 17 bases lying between them. Germline V gives CDR1 MGHRA, CDR2 YSYEKL. There are 14 residues in the CDR3.

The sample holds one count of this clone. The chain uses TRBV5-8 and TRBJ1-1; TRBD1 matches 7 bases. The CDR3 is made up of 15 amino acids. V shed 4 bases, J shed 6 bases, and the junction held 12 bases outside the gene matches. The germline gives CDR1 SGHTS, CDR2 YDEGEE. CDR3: CASSLTGTRRAEAFF. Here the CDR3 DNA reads TGTGCCAGCAGCCTGACAGGGACCCGCAGGGCTGAAGCTTTCTTT.

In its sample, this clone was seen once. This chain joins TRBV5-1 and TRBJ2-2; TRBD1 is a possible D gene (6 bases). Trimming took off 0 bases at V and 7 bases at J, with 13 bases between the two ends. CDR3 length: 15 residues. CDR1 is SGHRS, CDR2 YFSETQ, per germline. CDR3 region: CASSLGQGRHGELFF. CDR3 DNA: TGCGCCAGCAGCTTGGGCCAGGGGCGTCACGGGGAGCTGTTTTTT.

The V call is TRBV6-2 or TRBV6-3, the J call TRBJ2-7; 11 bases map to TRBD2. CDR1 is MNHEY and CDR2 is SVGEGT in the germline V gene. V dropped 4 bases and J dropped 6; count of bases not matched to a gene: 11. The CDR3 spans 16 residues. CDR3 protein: CASSSTHSGGGSEQYF. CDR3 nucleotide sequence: TGTGCCAGCAGTTCAACCCATAGCGGGGGGGGCTCCGAGCAGTACTTC.

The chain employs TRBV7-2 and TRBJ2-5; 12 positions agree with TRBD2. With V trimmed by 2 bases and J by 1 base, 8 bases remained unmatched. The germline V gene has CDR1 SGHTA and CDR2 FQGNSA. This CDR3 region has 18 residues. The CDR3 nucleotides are TGTGCCAGCAGCTTACGAAGGACTAGCGGGGTAGTCCAAGAGACCCAGTACTTC. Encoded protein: CASSLRRTSGVVQETQYF.

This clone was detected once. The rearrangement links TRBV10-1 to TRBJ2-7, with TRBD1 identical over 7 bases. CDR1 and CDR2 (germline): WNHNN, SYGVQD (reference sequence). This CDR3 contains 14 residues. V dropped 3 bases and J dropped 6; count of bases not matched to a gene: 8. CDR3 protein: CASSESPNRGEQYF. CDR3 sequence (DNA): TGCGCCAGCAGTGAATCCCCAAACAGGGGCGAGCAGTACTTC.

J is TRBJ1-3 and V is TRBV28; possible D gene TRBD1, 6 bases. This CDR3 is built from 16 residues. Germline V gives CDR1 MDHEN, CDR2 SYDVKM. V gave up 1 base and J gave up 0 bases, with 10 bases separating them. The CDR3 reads CASSLFRGVSGNTIYF. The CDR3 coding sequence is TGTGCCAGCAGTTTATTCAGGGGCGTCTCTGGAAACACCATATATTTT.

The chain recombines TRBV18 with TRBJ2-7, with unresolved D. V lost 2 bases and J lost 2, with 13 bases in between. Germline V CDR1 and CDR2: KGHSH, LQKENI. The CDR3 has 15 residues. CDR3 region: CASSPSSARTYEQYF. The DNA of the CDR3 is TGTGCCAGCTCACCATCAAGCGCCCGAACCTACGAGCAGTACTTC.

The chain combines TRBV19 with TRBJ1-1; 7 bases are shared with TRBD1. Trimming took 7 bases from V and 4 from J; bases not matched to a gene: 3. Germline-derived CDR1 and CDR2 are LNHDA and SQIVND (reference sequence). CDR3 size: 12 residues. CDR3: CASIAGGTEAFF. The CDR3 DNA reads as TGTGCCAGTATTGCAGGGGGCACTGAAGCTTTCTTT.

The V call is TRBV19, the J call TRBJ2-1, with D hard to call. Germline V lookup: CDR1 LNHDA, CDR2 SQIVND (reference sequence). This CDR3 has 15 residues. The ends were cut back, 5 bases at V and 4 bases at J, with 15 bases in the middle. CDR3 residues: CASSSEDDGYNEQFF. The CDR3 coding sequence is TGTGCCAGTAGTTCAGAAGACGACGGGTACAATGAGCAGTTCTTC. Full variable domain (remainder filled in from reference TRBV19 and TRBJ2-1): DGGITQSPKYLFRKEGQNVTLSCEQNLNHDAMYWYRQDPGQGLRLIYYSQIVNDFQKGDIAEGYSVSREKKESFPLTVTSAQKNPTAFYLCASSSEDDGYNEQFFGPGTRLTVL.

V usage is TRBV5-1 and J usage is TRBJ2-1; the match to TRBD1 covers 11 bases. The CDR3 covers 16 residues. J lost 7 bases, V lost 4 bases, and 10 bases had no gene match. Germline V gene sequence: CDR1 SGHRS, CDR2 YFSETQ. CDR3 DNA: TGCGCCAGCAGCCGGGACAGGGGGAGGTTGGGAAATGAGCAGTTCTTC. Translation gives CASSRDRGRLGNEQFF.

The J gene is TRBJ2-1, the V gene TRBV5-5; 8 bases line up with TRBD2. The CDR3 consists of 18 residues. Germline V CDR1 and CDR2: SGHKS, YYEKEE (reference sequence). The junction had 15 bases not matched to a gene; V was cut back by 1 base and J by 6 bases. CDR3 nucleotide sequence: TGTGCCAGCAGCTTGTGGGAAGTCAGGCGGGGGGCCTTCAATGAGCAGTTCTTC. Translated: CASSLWEVRRGAFNEQFF.

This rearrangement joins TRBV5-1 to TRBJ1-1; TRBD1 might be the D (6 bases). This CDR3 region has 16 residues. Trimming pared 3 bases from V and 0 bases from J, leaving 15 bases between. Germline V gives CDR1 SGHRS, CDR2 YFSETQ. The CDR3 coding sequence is TGCGCCAGCAGCTCCCCTATAACAGGGATGAACACTGAAGCTTTCTTT. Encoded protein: CASSSPITGMNTEAFF.

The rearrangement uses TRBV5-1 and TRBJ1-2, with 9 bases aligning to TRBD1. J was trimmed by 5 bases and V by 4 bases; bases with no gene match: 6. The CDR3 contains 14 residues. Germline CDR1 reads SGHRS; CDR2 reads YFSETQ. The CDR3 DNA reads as TGCGCCAGCAGCCGGGACAGGGCGCGGTATGGCTACACCTTC. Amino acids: CASSRDRARYGYTF.

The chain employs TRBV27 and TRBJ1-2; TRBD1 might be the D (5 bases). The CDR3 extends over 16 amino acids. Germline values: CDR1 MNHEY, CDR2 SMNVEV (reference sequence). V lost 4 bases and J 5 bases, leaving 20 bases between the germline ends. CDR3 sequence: CASSSSLQGVNYGYTF. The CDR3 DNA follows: TGTGCCAGCAGTTCCTCTCTCCAGGGCGTTAATTATGGCTACACCTTC.

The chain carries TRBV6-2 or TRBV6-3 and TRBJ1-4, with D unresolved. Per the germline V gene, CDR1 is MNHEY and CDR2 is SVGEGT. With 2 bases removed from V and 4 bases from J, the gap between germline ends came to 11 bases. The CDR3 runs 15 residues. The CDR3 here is CASSYPPAGNEKLFF. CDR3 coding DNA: TGTGCCAGCAGTTACCCCCCCGCCGGTAATGAAAAACTGTTTTTT.

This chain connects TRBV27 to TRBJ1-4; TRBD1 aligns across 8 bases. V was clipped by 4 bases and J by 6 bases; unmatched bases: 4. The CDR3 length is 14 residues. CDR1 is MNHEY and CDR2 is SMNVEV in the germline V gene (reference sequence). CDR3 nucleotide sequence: TGTGCCAGCAGTTCCACAGGGGGGGATGAAAAACTGTTTTTT. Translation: CASSSTGGDEKLFF.

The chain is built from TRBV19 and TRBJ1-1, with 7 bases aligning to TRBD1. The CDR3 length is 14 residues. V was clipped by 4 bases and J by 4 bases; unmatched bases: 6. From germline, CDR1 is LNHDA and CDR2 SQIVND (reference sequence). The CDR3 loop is CASSKYRGSTEAFF. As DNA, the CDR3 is TGTGCCAGTAGTAAATACAGGGGCAGCACTGAAGCTTTCTTT.

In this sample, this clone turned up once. This chain's CDR3 is CASHGTNSYEQYF. The CDR3 DNA reads TGTGCCAGTCACGGGACAAACTCCTACGAGCAGTACTTC. The chain employs TRBV28 and TRBJ2-7, with a weak D call TRBD1 (6 bases). The V gene's germline CDR1 is MDHEN and CDR2 SYDVKM. Trimming pared 9 bases from V and 0 bases from J, leaving 12 bases between. This CDR3 region has 13 residues.

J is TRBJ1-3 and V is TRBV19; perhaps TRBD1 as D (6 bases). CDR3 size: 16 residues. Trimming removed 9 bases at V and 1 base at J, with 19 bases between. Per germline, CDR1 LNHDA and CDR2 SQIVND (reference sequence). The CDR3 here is CASNAARGVSGNTIYF. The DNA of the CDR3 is TGTGCCAGCAATGCTGCCAGGGGTGTATCTGGAAACACCATATATTTT.